The 20 T cell receptor beta chains reported below all come from one sample, sequenced in a study of human T cells and chemical hapten exposure. TCRdb reanalysed the RACE reads using MiXCR and keeps one entry per CDR3 protein. The table lists 45,000 to 70,000 distinct CDR3 sequences, around 9.3% of them singletons. Time point here: patch test 1, 2 weeks after DPC sensitization. This sample's treatment: therapeutic diphenylcyclopropenone sensitization with weekly scalp DPC. The sample consisted of whole blood, taken in connection with sensitization to the hapten diphenylcyclopropenone (DPC). The source of these receptors is a woman between 40 and 50 years old with alopecia areata. Some clones in this sample may be carry-over from other donors' samples.

Many counts were recorded for this clonotype. V and J are TRBV4-1 and TRBJ1-1; D not resolved. The CDR3 has 14 residues. Germline lookup yields CDR1 MGHRA and CDR2 YSYEKL. The V end was cut by 1 base, the J end by 5 bases, with 11 bases between. This chain's CDR3 is CASSQVPGGTEAFF. CDR3 nucleotide sequence: TGCGCCAGCAGCCAAGTTCCAGGAGGGACTGAAGCTTTCTTT.

This clonotype occurred many times. The chain recombines TRBV6-2 or TRBV6-3 with TRBJ1-6, with 10 bases lining up with TRBD1. Germline loops: CDR1 MNHEY, CDR2 SVGEGT. The length of the CDR3 is 15 residues. J gave up 7 bases and V 2 bases, and 2 bases lay outside the gene matches. DNA for the CDR3: TGTGCCAGCAGTTACGGGACAGGGGAGAATTCACCCCTCCACTTT. Its protein product is CASSYGTGENSPLHF.

This clonotype was counted ten times or more. The chain couples TRBV19 to TRBJ2-3, with 9 positions matching TRBD2. The CDR3 consists of 15 residues. The germline CDR1 and CDR2 sequences are LNHDA and SQIVND (reference sequence). Trimming took 7 bases from V and 2 from J; bases not matched to a gene: 7. CDR3 residues: CASTPSGVYTDTQYF. DNA of the CDR3: TGTGCCAGTACCCCTAGCGGGGTATACACAGATACGCAGTATTTT.

This clonotype was seen repeatedly, ten times or more. The chain employs TRBV2 and TRBJ2-3; D not certain. Trimming shortened V by 5 bases and J by 1 base, and 10 bases separated the two germline ends. The length of the CDR3 is 14 residues. Germline CDR1 SNHLY, CDR2 FYNNEI. DNA of the CDR3: TGTGCCAGCAGTCCGATGAGAGGCACAGATACGCAGTATTTT. Amino acids: CASSPMRGTDTQYF.

The J gene is TRBJ2-3, the V gene TRBV15; 10 nucleotides align to TRBD2. The CDR3 has 16 amino acids. Germline CDR1 LNHNV, CDR2 YYDKDF (reference sequence). The J segment lost 3 bases and the V segment lost 0 bases, leaving 3 bases of the junction unmatched. This CDR3 reads CATSRDQAGGTDTQYF. The CDR3 nucleotides are TGTGCCACCAGCAGAGATCAAGCGGGGGGGACAGATACGCAGTATTTT.

CDR3 in DNA: TGCGCCAGCAGCCAGGCATGTGGAGGGACGGGGGAAAAACTGTTTTTT. Its protein is CASSQACGGTGEKLFF. The V gene is TRBV4-1, the J gene TRBJ1-4; weak D call: TRBD1 (5 bases). Germline CDR1 reads MGHRA; CDR2 reads YSYEKL. This CDR3 has 16 residues. With 3 bases removed from V and 8 bases from J, the gap between germline ends came to 19 bases.

This clonotype was picked up many times. The chain uses TRBV20-1 and TRBJ1-2, with D tentatively TRBD1 (5 bases). The CDR3 has 15 residues. The V end lost 5 bases, the J end lost 3 bases, and 19 bases lay between the germline ends. The germline CDR1 and CDR2 sequences are DFQATT and SNEGSKA (reference sequence). The CDR3 nucleotides are TGCAGTGCTCCTTCTACAGGTCCCCCGCACTATGGCTACACCTTC. Protein: CSAPSTGPPHYGYTF.

In its sample, this clonotype was seen many times. V usage is TRBV6-1 and J usage is TRBJ2-7; 9 bases are a match to TRBD2. After removal of 5 bases from V and 7 bases from J, the junction contained 15 bases not matched to a gene. The CDR3 sequence is 16 residues long. Germline loops: CDR1 MNHNS, CDR2 SASEGT. DNA for the CDR3: TGTGCCAGCAGTCCGCTCGGGCGGGGGGGGACGAGGGAGCAGTACTTC. Protein product: CASSPLGRGGTREQYF.

The rearrangement uses TRBV7-3 and TRBJ2-5; the match to TRBD1 covers 8 bases. The CDR3 length is 14 residues. In germline, CDR1 is SGHTA, CDR2 FQGTGA. J gave up 3 bases and V 5 bases, and 5 bases lay outside the gene matches. The CDR3 DNA follows: TGTGCCAGCAGCCGGACAGGGAGGAAAGAGACCCAGTACTTC. It translates to CASSRTGRKETQYF.

The chain links TRBV19 to TRBJ2-7; D possibly uses TRBD1 or TRBD2 (5 bases each). Germline values: CDR1 LNHDA, CDR2 SQIVND (reference sequence). Trimming shortened V by 5 bases and J by 2 bases, and 10 bases separated the two germline ends. The CDR3 extends over 13 amino acids. CDR3 loop: CASSYGATYEQYF. The CDR3 bases are TGTGCCAGTAGTTACGGGGCAACCTACGAGCAGTACTTC.

This clonotype was counted only a few times. The chain carries TRBV5-4 and TRBJ2-1, with 12 bases matching TRBD2. J was trimmed by 10 bases and V by 9 bases; bases with no gene match: 11. The CDR3 has 14 residues. Per the germline V gene, CDR1 is SGHNT and CDR2 is YYREEE (reference sequence). CDR3 in amino acids: CAIPTSGGSLEQFF. DNA of the CDR3: TGTGCCATCCCGACTAGCGGGGGATCTTTGGAGCAGTTCTTC.

The gene calls are TRBV9 and TRBJ2-1, with D possibly being TRBD1 (6 bases). Germline CDR1 SGDLS, CDR2 YYNGEE. There are 14 residues in the CDR3. The germline V and J ends were trimmed by 7 bases and 8 bases, with 19 bases remaining between them. CDR3: CASRRDTRLDEQFF. Written as DNA, the CDR3 is TGTGCCAGCCGTCGGGACACCCGACTCGATGAGCAGTTCTTC.

In its sample, this clonotype was seen many times. The chain carries TRBV29-1 and TRBJ2-2, with a possible D match to TRBD1 (5 bases). Germline CDR1 is SQVTM and CDR2 is ANQGSEA. The CDR3 runs 12 residues. Trimming took off 6 bases at V and 1 base at J, with 6 bases between the two ends. CDR3 bases: TGCAGCGTAAGGGGGAACACCGGGGAGCTGTTTTTT. It is translated as CSVRGNTGELFF.

J is TRBJ2-7 and V is TRBV20-1; the D gene is possibly TRBD1 (5 bases). Germline V gene data show CDR1 as DFQATT and CDR2 as SNEGSKA (reference sequence). The CDR3 is 13 residues long. Trimming shortened V by 5 bases and J by 3 bases, and 14 bases separated the two germline ends. Here the CDR3 reads CSAVPDGHYEQYF. CDR3 DNA: TGCAGTGCTGTCCCGGACGGACACTACGAGCAGTACTTC.

This clonotype has only a few counts. J is TRBJ1-3 and V is TRBV5-1; tentative D call: TRBD1 (5 bases). This CDR3 is 16 amino acids long. V lost 4 bases and J lost 0, with 14 bases in between. The germline gives CDR1 SGHRS, CDR2 YFSETQ. The CDR3 sequence: CASSPGDRFSGNTIYF. Written as DNA, the CDR3 is TGCGCCAGCAGCCCGGGGGACCGTTTCTCTGGAAACACCATATATTTT.

This clonotype appeared many times. The gene calls are TRBV7-3 and TRBJ1-1, with D unresolved. This CDR3 has 13 amino acids. Germline V gene lookup returns CDR1 SGHTA and CDR2 FQGTGA. Trimming cost V 3 bases and J 5 bases, with 10 bases left between them. The CDR3 loop reads CASSFRGSTEAFF. Written as DNA, the CDR3 is TGTGCCAGCAGCTTTCGGGGATCTACTGAAGCTTTCTTT.

In its sample, this clonotype was seen once. The rearrangement links TRBV20-1 to TRBJ2-3; 13 nucleotides line up with TRBD2. The junction had 5 bases not matched to a gene; V was cut back by 6 bases and J by 8 bases. This CDR3 has 13 residues. The germline CDR1 and CDR2 sequences are DFQATT and SNEGSKA (reference sequence). CDR3 DNA sequence: TGCAGTGCCAGACTAGCGGGGGGACGTACGCAGTATTTT. It translates to CSARLAGGRTQYF.

This chain uses TRBV5-4 with TRBJ1-2, with TRBD1 matching 7 bases. CDR3 length: 14 amino acids. In germline, CDR1 is SGHNT, CDR2 YYREEE (reference sequence). Trimming cost V 4 bases and J 5 bases; bases outside gene matches: 8. The CDR3 loop is CASSPQGDWYGYTF. As DNA, the CDR3 is TGTGCCAGCAGCCCCCAGGGGGATTGGTATGGCTACACCTTC.

This clonotype was picked up many times. The V gene is TRBV3-1, the J gene TRBJ2-7, with D tentatively TRBD1 (6 bases). CDR3 length: 11 amino acids. Per the germline V gene, CDR1 is LGHDT and CDR2 is YNNKEL (reference sequence). Deletions cut 4 bases from V and 7 bases from J, with 8 bases between. The CDR3 is CASSLGGEQYF. The CDR3 nucleotides are TGTGCCAGCAGCCTAGGGGGTGAGCAGTACTTC.

This clonotype has only a few counts. This rearrangement joins TRBV4-1 to TRBJ2-3, with 9 bases lining up with TRBD1. The V gene's germline CDR1 is MGHRA and CDR2 YSYEKL. Unmatched junction bases numbered 4, after V lost 3 bases and J lost 9 bases. The CDR3 sequence is 13 residues long. The CDR3 here is CASSQWDRETQYF. DNA of the CDR3: TGCGCCAGCAGCCAGTGGGACAGGGAGACGCAGTATTTT.